Sequencing of this T cell receptor (beta chain) was carried out in a study of blood T cell repertoires in COVID-19 (dated by TCRdb to the early 2020s). About the study as a whole: The collaborator samples originated in the United States, Italy and Spain and spanned the acute and convalescent phases of COVID-19. The samples were drawn from two sources: the first 160 participants of the ongoing ImmuneRACE study, and 1,200 or so subjects contributed by 6 global collaborators. The material from the prospective study consisted of cDNA or gDNA derived from T cells, B-cell-depleted T cells, or PBMCs. Where available, HLA class I and class II types were obtained from metadata supplied by the sample provider rather than from assay-based typing. The repertoires were released in a freely available public database intended as a resource for research on the immune response to SARS-CoV-2. A de-identified subject ID, COVID-19 status, age in years and sex were almost always included in the sample metadata. The dataset comprised deeply sampled blood TCRbeta repertoires from subjects exposed to, actively infected with, or recovered from COVID-19. Overall results and qualifications from the work: The quantity of clinical and demographic metadata differed by source and by participant and was supplied without curation.

A word on this clone: The antigen this receptor binds is unknown. The input lacks base qualities; no much larger clone sits a single base away.

V was cut back by 3 bases and J by 1 base, leaving a gap of 9 bases between them. The germline V gene (reference sequence) yields GTSNPN for CDR1 and SVGIG for CDR2. Including cysteine and phenylalanine, the CDR3 has 13 amino acids. Solely the CDR3 DNA is kept, with 39 bases framed from the first base. A second Seattle source provided samples from volunteer blood donors who had recovered from COVID-19. Whole blood was collected in K2EDTA tubes by collaborating institutions according to the institutions' own protocols. For TCRbeta analysis, collaborator samples were shipped as frozen whole blood, as isolated PBMCs, or as DNA extracted from either sample type. TCRbeta CDR3 regions were amplified from genomic DNA using the immunoSEQ Assay, a bias-controlled multiplex PCR. The authors' analysis ran thus. The number of nucleated cells in each sample was estimated by amplification of reference gene primers within the assay. To quantify the absolute abundance of each unique TCRbeta CDR3 rearrangement, sequence reads were collapsed and filtered. For each sample, productive Simpson clonality was calculated by taking the square root of Simpson's diversity index across productive rearrangements. Here the immuneACCESS table is served through TCRdb, limited to in-frame sequences with V and J called. Missing clones are a known gap in these copies; in checked studies unresolved V genes cover under half, and the rest lacks a known reason. V and J calls and clone size are copied from that table; D and trimming were computed from the DNA. The sample data list a few hundred thousand clones, and approximately 87% of these were observed just once. Of the sample, around 7.8% falls within the top ten clones.

The source of this sequence is a woman in her forties or fifties who had recovered from COVID-19. The chain joins TRBV30 to TRBJ2-5; the D gene is possibly TRBD2, with 5 bases matching. Sequenced sample: peripheral blood. The encoded CDR3 is CAWSDGVQETQYF. The DNA sequence is as follows: TGTGCCTGGAGCGACGGGGTCCAAGAGACCCAGTACTTC.